What follows describes a single TCR beta chain. Its antigen is not known. The source of the sample is a study of cytomegalovirus exposure and HLA in healthy donors. Findings and limits, study-wide: Reportedly, a later analysis found an Asian-associated ancestry cluster had fewer N-insertions than the roughly 700-donor mean. Three chains tied to CMV proved CMV antigen-specific in vitro.

The junction had 8 bases not matched to a gene; V was cut back by 6 bases and J by 4 bases. The CDR3 runs to 14 residues. The germline V gene has CDR1 MNHNY and CDR2 SVGAGI (reference sequence). Amplification used 60 Vbeta primers and 13 Jbeta primers. Only in-frame clones appear in the TCRdb table, and some are missing; sequencing was by immunoSEQ multiplex PCR. The sample gives about 140,000 clones, approximately 82% of which show up once; roughly 10% is in the top ten. The chain joins TRBV6-6 to TRBJ2-5; TRBD2 aligns across 7 bases. This clonotype was sampled from a woman in her sixties or seventies in good health and CMV-seropositive. Sequencing was done on a sample of PBMCs. The CDR3 here is CASSHAGRAETQYF. CDR3 DNA: TGTGCCAGCAGCCACGCGGGGAGGGCAGAGACCCAGTACTTC.